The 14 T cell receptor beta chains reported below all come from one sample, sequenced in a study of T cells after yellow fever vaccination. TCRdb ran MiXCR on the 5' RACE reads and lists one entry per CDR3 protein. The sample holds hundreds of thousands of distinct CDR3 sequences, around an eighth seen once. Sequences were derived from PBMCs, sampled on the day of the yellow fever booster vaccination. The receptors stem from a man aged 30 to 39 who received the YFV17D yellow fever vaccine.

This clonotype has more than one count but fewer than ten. CDR3 sequence (DNA): TGTGCCAGCAGCGCGACGCTAGCGGGAGGGCCGTTCGAGCAGTACTTC. It yields the protein CASSATLAGGPFEQYF. V is TRBV9 and J is TRBJ2-7, with 12 bases aligning to TRBD2. V was pared by 3 bases and J by 6 bases, with 10 bases of the junction left unmatched. CDR3 size: 16 residues. Per germline, CDR1 SGDLS and CDR2 YYNGEE.

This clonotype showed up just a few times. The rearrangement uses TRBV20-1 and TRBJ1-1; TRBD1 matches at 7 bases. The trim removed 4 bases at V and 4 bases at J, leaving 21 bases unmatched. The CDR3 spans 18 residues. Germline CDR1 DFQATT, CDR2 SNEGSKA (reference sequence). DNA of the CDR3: TGCAGTGCTAAGGGATCGGGACAGTTGCGTTCAAGGGGCACTGAAGCTTTCTTT. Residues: CSAKGSGQLRSRGTEAFF.

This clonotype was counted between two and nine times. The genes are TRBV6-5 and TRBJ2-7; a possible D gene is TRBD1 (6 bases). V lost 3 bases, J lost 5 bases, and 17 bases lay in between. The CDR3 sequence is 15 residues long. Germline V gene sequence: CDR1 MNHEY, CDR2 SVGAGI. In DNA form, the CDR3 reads TGTGCCAGCAGTTATAACAGGGATTCCGTGAACGAGCAGTACTTC. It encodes CASSYNRDSVNEQYF.

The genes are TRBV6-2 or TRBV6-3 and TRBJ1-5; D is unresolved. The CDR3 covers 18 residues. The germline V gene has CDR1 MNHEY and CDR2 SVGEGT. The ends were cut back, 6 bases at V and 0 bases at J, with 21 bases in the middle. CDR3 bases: TGTGCCAGCAGCCCACTAAGAGAAGCGGCGAATAGCAATCAGCCCCAGCATTTT. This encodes CASSPLREAANSNQPQHF.

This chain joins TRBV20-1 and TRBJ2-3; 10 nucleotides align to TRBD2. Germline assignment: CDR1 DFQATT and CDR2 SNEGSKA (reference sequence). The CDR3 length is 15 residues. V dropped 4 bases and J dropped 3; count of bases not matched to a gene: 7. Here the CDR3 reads CSAIQPSGRTDTQYF. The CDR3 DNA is TGCAGTGCTATACAACCTAGCGGGAGAACAGATACGCAGTATTTT.

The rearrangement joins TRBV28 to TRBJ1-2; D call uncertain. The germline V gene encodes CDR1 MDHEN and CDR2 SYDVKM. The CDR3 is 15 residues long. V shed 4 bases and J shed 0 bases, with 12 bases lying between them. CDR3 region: CASSYDMGTNYGYTF. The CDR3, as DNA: TGTGCCAGCAGTTACGATATGGGGACTAACTATGGCTACACCTTC.

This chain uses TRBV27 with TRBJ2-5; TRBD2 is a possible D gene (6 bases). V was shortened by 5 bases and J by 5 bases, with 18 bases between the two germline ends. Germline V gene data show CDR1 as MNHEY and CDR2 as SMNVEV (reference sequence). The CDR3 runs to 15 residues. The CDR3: CASSLKPGREETQYF. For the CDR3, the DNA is TGTGCCAGCAGTCTTAAACCGGGTCGGGAGGAGACCCAGTACTTC.

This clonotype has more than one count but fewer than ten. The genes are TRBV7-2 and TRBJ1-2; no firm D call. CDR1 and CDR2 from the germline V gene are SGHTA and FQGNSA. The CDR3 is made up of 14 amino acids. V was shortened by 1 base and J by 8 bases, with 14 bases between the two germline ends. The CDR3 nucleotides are TGTGCCAGCAGCTTAGGGGCGGCGGGGAGCGGCTACACCTTC. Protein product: CASSLGAAGSGYTF.

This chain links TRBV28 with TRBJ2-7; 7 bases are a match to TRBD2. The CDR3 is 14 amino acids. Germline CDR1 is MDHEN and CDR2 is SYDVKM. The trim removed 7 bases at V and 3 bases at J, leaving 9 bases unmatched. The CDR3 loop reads CASTLGRENYEQYF. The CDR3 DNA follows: TGTGCCAGCACCTTGGGGCGGGAGAACTACGAGCAGTACTTC.

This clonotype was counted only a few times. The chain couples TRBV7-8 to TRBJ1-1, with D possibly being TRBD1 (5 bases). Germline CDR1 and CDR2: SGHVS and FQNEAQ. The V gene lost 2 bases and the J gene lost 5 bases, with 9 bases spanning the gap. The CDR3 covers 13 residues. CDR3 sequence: CASSLQGRTEAFF. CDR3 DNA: TGTGCCAGCAGCTTACAGGGACGGACTGAAGCTTTCTTT.

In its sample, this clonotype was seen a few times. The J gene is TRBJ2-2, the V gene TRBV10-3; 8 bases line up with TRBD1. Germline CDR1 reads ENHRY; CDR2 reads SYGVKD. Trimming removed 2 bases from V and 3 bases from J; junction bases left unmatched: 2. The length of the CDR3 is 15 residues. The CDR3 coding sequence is TGTGCCATCAGTGAGGGACAGGGCGACACCGGGGAGCTGTTTTTT. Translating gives CAISEGQGDTGELFF.

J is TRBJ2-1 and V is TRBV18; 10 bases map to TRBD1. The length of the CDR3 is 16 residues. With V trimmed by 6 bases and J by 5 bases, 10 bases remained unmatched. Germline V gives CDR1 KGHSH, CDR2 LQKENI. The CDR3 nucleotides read TGTGCCAGCTCTCAGCGACAGGGGGCCACTAACAATGAGCAGTTCTTC. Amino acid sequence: CASSQRQGATNNEQFF.

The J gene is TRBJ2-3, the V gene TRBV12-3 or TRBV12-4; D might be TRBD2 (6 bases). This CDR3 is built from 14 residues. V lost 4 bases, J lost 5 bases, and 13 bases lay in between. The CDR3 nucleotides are TGTGCCAGCAGTTCTAACGGGAGACGAGATACGCAGTATTTT. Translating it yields CASSSNGRRDTQYF.

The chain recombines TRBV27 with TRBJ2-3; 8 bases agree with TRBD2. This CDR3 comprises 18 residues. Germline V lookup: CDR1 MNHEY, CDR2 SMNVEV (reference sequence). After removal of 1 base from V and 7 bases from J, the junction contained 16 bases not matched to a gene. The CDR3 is CASSLYLGSGTLGNTQYF. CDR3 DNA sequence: TGTGCCAGCAGTTTATACTTAGGTAGCGGGACTTTGGGAAATACGCAGTATTTT.